This T cell receptor (beta chain) was sequenced during a study of CD8+ T cells in alopecia areata. V was trimmed by 9 bases and J by 9 bases, leaving 21 bases between them. Germline lookup yields CDR1 LNHDA and CDR2 SQIVND (reference sequence). The CDR3 length is 14 residues. Reverse transcription of extracted RNA yielded cDNA, which provided the sequencing template. Generated by immunoSEQ multiplex PCR, the TCRdb table keeps only in-frame clones and is missing some. This table holds hundreds of thousands of clones, 50% to 70% found once. Sequences were derived from CD4+ T cells sorted from blood, sampled at week 0. This receptor was taken from a human donor with alopecia areata. This chain uses TRBV19 with TRBJ1-5, with a possible D match to TRBD1 (5 bases). The CDR3 sequence is CASGMSRAEGPQHF. In DNA form, the CDR3 reads TGTGCCAGCGGGATGAGCAGGGCGGAGGGGCCCCAGCATTTT.